This T cell receptor beta chain was recorded in a study of blood T cell repertoires in COVID-19. About the research overall: The cDNA or gDNA used as material had been derived from T cells, B-cell-depleted T cells, or PBMCs.

TCRdb's copy holds only in-frame clones and misses some; the assay was immunoSEQ multiplex PCR. The sample shows roughly 200,000 clones, roughly 80% of them seen only once. With 4 bases removed from V and 10 bases from J, the gap between germline ends came to 14 bases. The CDR3 extends over 12 amino acids. Germline V gives CDR1 MNHEY, CDR2 SMNVEV (reference sequence). This clone has more than one count but fewer than ten. This TCR was recovered from a human donor in a cohort sampled during active COVID-19. V usage is TRBV27 and J usage is TRBJ2-7; D may be TRBD1 (6 bases). Sequencing was performed on peripheral blood. The CDR3 reads CASSSPDSSQYF. For the CDR3, the DNA is TGTGCCAGCAGTTCCCCGGACAGTTCACAGTACTTC.